This entry features one TCR beta chain sequence. The antigen is not known. This entry is derived from a study of cytomegalovirus exposure and HLA in healthy donors. A roughly 120-subject validation cohort, separate from the roughly 680-subject first cohort, supplied the donors. General study results and limits: Cytomegalovirus status was reportedly diagnosed by the classifier with high sensitivity and specificity. Researchers catalogued 150 or so TCR beta chains as cytomegalovirus-associated. TCR clusters originating in the first cohort tended to co-occur in the 120 validation repertoires, according to a later analysis.

Some clones are missing from TCRdb's copy, which holds only in-frame ones; the method was immunoSEQ multiplex PCR. This sample yields hundreds of thousands of clones, of which 70% to 90% are seen a single time; 0.83% belongs to the top ten. The ends lost 5 bases at V and 5 bases at J; junction bases unmatched: 11. The CDR3 consists of 15 residues. Germline CDR1 is MNHEY and CDR2 is SVGAGI. This rearrangement joins TRBV6-5 to TRBJ2-7, with 8 bases lining up with TRBD1. The receptor was derived from a woman aged 18-29 years in good health and CMV-seronegative. The sample comprised PBMCs. DNA of the CDR3: TGTGCCAGCAGTAAGTTCGGGACAGGACTTAACGAGCAGTACTTC. This gives the protein CASSKFGTGLNEQYF.